This T cell receptor (beta chain) was captured in a study of response to subunit inactivated influenza vaccine. One entry per CDR3 protein results from TCRdb running MiXCR on the RT-PCR reads. Of 550,000 to 600,000 distinct CDR3 sequences detected, 12% appear once; the ten largest clones hold about a tenth. Worth noting for this clonotype: Its cognate antigen is unknown.

General study points: New T cells are recruited in small numbers by each seasonal influenza vaccination, according to the authors' suggestion.

This CDR3 is built from 11 residues. V was shortened by 5 bases and J by 7 bases, with 12 bases between the two germline ends. The germline V gene has CDR1 GTSNPN and CDR2 SVGIG (reference sequence). The TCR was taken from a man aged 50 or older who received an inactivated influenza vaccine. The material was PBMCs from blood, obtained on the day of vaccination. This rearrangement joins TRBV30 to TRBJ2-7; D is ambiguous. This CDR3 reads CAWARVGEQYF. DNA for the CDR3: TGTGCCTGGGCGAGAGTTGGGGAGCAGTACTTC.